The clone carrying this T cell receptor (beta chain) was seen a handful of times. Trimming cost V 5 bases and J 7 bases; bases outside gene matches: 13. Germline V gene data show CDR1 as MGHDK and CDR2 as SYGVNS. This CDR3 spans 15 amino acids. Here immunoSEQ multiplex PCR was the method, and the copy in TCRdb shows in-frame clones only, minus some. The sample lists around 460,000 clones, 80% to 90% seen once, with 0.8% to 0.85% in the top ten. Those enrolled in Seattle joined during active infection and were followed longitudinally afterward. This specimen belongs to a study of blood T cell repertoires in COVID-19. Study overall: The United States, Italy and Spain supplied acute and convalescent COVID-19 samples. PBMCs, B-cell-depleted T cells, or T cells provided the cDNA or gDNA that made up the material.

V is TRBV25-1 and J is TRBJ2-7; TRBD1 agrees at 8 bases. The specimen sequenced was peripheral blood. The sequence derives from a man in his late teens or twenties with COVID-19, enrolled during active disease. The CDR3 nucleotides read TGTGCCAGCAGTATTCGGAGTCAGGGGGCGAGGGAGCAGTACTTC. Translation: CASSIRSQGAREQYF.